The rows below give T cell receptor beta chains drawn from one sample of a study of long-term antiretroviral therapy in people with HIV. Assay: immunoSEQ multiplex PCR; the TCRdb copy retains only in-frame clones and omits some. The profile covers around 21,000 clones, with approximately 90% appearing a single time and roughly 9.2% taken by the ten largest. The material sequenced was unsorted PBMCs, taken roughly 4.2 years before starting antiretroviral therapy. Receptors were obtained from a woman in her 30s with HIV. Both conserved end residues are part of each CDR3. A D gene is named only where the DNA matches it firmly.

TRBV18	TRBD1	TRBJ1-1	CATLRVPLQGGTEAFF	TGTGCCACCTTACGGGTCCCATTACAGGGGGGAACTGAAGCTTTCTTT
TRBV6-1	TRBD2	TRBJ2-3	CASSDLAGGNTDTQYF	TGTGCCAGCAGTGACCTAGCGGGGGGAAACACAGATACGCAGTATTTT
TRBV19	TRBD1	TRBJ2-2	CASSPTGDTGELFF	TGTGCCAGTAGTCCTACAGGGGACACCGGGGAGCTGTTTTTT
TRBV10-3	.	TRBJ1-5	CAISESGSSNQPQHF	TGTGCCATCAGTGAGTCGGGGAGTAGCAATCAGCCCCAGCATTTT
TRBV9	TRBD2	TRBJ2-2	CASSASPGLASGELFF	TGTGCCAGCAGCGCATCCCCGGGACTAGCTTCGGGGGAGCTGTTTTTT
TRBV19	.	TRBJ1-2	CASRTSAILYGYTF	TGTGCCAGTAGAACCTCGGCCATCCTCTATGGCTACACCTTC
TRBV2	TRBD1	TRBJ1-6	CASSQTGTGNNSPLHF	TGTGCCAGCAGCCAAACCGGGACAGGGAATAATTCACCCCTCCACTTT
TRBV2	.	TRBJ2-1	CASKARIYNEQFF	TGTGCCAGCAAAGCTAGAATCTACAATGAGCAGTTCTTC
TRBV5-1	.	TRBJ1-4	CASSFGPSNEKLFF	TGCGCCAGCAGCTTTGGACCGTCTAATGAAAAACTGTTTTTT
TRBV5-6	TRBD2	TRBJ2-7	CASSLGGGYYEQYF	TGTGCCAGCAGCTTAGGCGGGGGATACTACGAGCAGTACTTC
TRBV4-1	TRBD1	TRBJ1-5	CASSQQGAGQPQHF	TGCGCCAGCAGCCAACAGGGGGCTGGTCAGCCCCAGCATTTT
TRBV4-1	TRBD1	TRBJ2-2	CASSQDLTGRRTGELFF	TGCGCCAGCAGCCAAGATCTGACAGGGCGCCGCACCGGGGAGCTGTTTTTT
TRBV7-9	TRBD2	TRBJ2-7	CASSLRTSGNYEQYF	TGTGCCAGCAGTCTTCGGACTAGCGGGAACTACGAGCAGTACTTC